The rows below give T cell receptor beta chains drawn from one sample of a study of cytomegalovirus exposure and HLA in healthy donors. Sequencing used immunoSEQ multiplex PCR; TCRdb keeps in-frame clones, though not all of them. The data show 200,000 to 300,000 clones, roughly 81% seen once. Input material: PBMCs. These receptors came from a woman aged 40 to 50 in good health and CMV-seropositive. Each CDR3 is given with its conserved first and last residue. D genes are given only for firm matches. Clone size is stated in some rows and not others, as once, few, many or a class when expanded.

TRBV6-6	TRBD2	NA	TRBJ2-1	14	TGTGCCAGCAGGGAGCGGGAGGTCTACAATGAGCAGTTCTTC	CASREREVYNEQFF
TRBV9	NA	NA	TRBJ1-5	13	TGTGCCAGCTCCGTAACCGACGGGCAGCCCCAGCATTTT	CASSVTDGQPQHF
TRBV7-3	TRBD1	NA	TRBJ2-2	15	TGTGCCAGCAGCGGGAAAACAGGGGGGACCGGGGAGCTGTTTTTT	CASSGKTGGTGELFF
TRBV10-2	NA	medium-sized	TRBJ1-2	12	TGCGCCAGCAGTGAAACAGAGTATGGCTACACCTTC	CASSETEYGYTF
TRBV7-3	NA	NA	TRBJ2-2	12	TGTGCCAGCAGCACCTATATGGGGGAGCTGTTTTTT	CASSTYMGELFF
TRBV29-1	TRBD2	NA	TRBJ2-1	13	TGCAGCGCTTCACTAGCGGGAGTTGGTGAGCAGTTCTTC	CSASLAGVGEQFF
TRBV30	NA	NA	TRBJ1-1	16	TGTGCCTGGAGTCCCCCTCTTGGGCAGGTAAACACTGAAGCTTTCTTT	CAWSPPLGQVNTEAFF
TRBV16	TRBD1	NA	TRBJ2-7	13	TGTGCCAGCAGCCCTGACAGGGTGTACGAGCAGTACTTC	CASSPDRVYEQYF
TRBV5-1	NA	NA	TRBJ2-2	16	TGCGCCAGCAGCTTGGAAGGGACTTCTTCCACCGGGGAGCTGTTTTTT	CASSLEGTSSTGELFF
TRBV2	TRBD2	NA	TRBJ2-1	14	TGTGCCAGCTCCGGGACTAGCGGAGCCCGTGGGGAGTTCTTC	CASSGTSGARGEFF
TRBV13	NA	NA	TRBJ2-7	17	TGTGCCAGCAGCACACCTCACCGGGACACCGGAGCCTACGAGCAGTACTTC	CASSTPHRDTGAYEQYF
TRBV30	NA	few	TRBJ2-2	11	TGTGCCTTTTACAGGTCCGGGGAGCTGTTTTTT	CAFYRSGELFF
TRBV29-1	NA	NA	TRBJ1-2	14	TGCAGCGTTGAAACCAACAGCTACAACTATGGCTACACCTTC	CSVETNSYNYGYTF
TRBV28	NA	few	TRBJ2-3	15	TGTGCCAGCAGTCCCCATAGAGGACAGTCTCCTACGCAGTATTTT	CASSPHRGQSPTQYF
TRBV29-1	TRBD1	NA	TRBJ1-2	13	TGCAGCGGATTAACAGGGGGGCTCTATGGCTACACCTTC	CSGLTGGLYGYTF
TRBV5-6	NA	NA	TRBJ2-3	13	TGTGCCAGCAGCTTGGCCGTCACAGATACGCAGTATTTT	CASSLAVTDTQYF
TRBV28	TRBD1	NA	TRBJ1-2	14	TGTGCCAGCAGAGGGACAGGGGGGCACTATGGCTACACCTTC	CASRGTGGHYGYTF
TRBV2	TRBD1	NA	TRBJ2-4	14	TGTGCCAGCAGCATGGACAGGGAAAGAAACATTCAGTACTTC	CASSMDRERNIQYF
TRBV15	NA	NA	TRBJ1-1	16	TGTGCCACCAGCAGAGATTTCGGACTCCAGGACACTGAAGCTTTCTTT	CATSRDFGLQDTEAFF